This TCR beta chain was sequenced in a study of breast tumors, draining lymph nodes, adjacent tissues. The CDR3 runs to 15 residues. Germline CDR1 reads ENHRY; CDR2 reads SYGVKD. Trimming at V came to 6 bases and at J to 3 bases, leaving 9 bases not matched to a gene. MiXCR was run by TCRdb on the multiplex PCR reads, yielding one entry per CDR3 protein. The repertoire holds around 230,000 distinct CDR3 sequences, with nearly 35% as singletons. Samples came from axillary lymph nodes draining the breast cancer. Whole-study results and caveats: Luminal-like breast cancer showed significantly higher tumor–nontumor repertoire similarity than basal-like.

Concerning this clonotype itself: Its antigen is still unknown.

This chain connects TRBV10-3 to TRBJ2-3, with TRBD2 identical over 7 bases. Sequenced material: axillary lymph node tissue. The TCR sequence derives from a female donor with breast cancer. Some clones in this sample may be carry-over from other donors' samples. The CDR3 DNA follows: TGTGCCATCAGCGACTCAGGGAGGGGAACAGATACGCAGTATTTT. It encodes CAISDSGRGTDTQYF.